This T cell receptor beta chain was found in a study of cytomegalovirus exposure and HLA in healthy donors. Turning to the study itself: One earlier analysis, a look at 150 million to 200 million T cells, found fewer than 140 million unique TCR beta sequences. The Caucasian-associated ancestry cluster contained about 80% of the roughly 400 genotyped donors.

V lost 3 bases to trimming and J lost 5 bases; unmatched junction nucleotides: 12. The CDR3 is made up of 16 amino acids. The V gene's germline CDR1 is LGHNA and CDR2 YSLEER. The PCR employed 60 Vbeta primers together with 13 Jbeta primers. The repertoire was sequenced with immunoSEQ multiplex PCR; TCRdb's copy has only in-frame clones and lacks some. The sample has about 180,000 clones, 77% seen once; the top ten hold 1.4% to 1.5%. Specimen: PBMCs. V gene TRBV4-3 combines with J gene TRBJ1-2; 7 bases fit TRBD1. The TCR originated in a man in his late teens or twenties in good health and CMV-seronegative. CDR3 DNA sequence: TGCGCCAGCAGCCAGGATATTAACAGGGGTCAATATGGCTACACCTTC. It codes for CASSQDINRGQYGYTF.